This T cell receptor (beta chain) was captured in a study of cytomegalovirus exposure and HLA in healthy donors. This PCR relied on a set of 60 Vbeta primers and 13 Jbeta primers. Profiling relied on immunoSEQ multiplex PCR, and the TCRdb table lists in-frame clones only, not all of them. The table has roughly 190,000 clones, around 85% seen once. CDR3 length equals 14 residues. Germline CDR1 reads SGHVS; CDR2 reads FQNEAQ. V was cut by 0 bases and J by 2 bases, with 7 bases left in between. The sequenced sample was PBMCs. This sequence joins TRBV7-8 and TRBJ1-1; D gene ambiguous. This receptor was taken from a man aged 40-50 years in good health and CMV-seropositive. CDR3 sequence reads: CASSLASVNTEAFF. The CDR3 bases are TGTGCCAGCAGCTTAGCGTCAGTCAACACTGAAGCTTTCTTT.